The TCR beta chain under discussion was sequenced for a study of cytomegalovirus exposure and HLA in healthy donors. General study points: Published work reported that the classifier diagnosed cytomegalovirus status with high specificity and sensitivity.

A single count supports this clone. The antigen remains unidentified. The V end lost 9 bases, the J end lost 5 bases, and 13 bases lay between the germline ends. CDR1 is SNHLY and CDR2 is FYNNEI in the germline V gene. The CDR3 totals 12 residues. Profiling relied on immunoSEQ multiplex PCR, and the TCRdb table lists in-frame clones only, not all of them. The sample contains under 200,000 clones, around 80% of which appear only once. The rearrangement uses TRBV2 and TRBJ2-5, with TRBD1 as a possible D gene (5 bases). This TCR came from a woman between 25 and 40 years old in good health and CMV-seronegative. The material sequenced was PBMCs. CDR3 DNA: TGTGCCAGATCTCAGGGTCGGGAGACCCAGTACTTC. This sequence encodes CARSQGRETQYF.